This is a list of T cell receptor beta chains from one sample in a study of cytomegalovirus exposure and HLA in healthy donors. Assay used: immunoSEQ multiplex PCR; TCRdb lists only in-frame clones, some missing. The sample holds about 200,000 clones; about 90% are singletons and the top ten take 2.9%. The sequenced sample consisted of PBMCs. The source is a woman between 18 and 29 years old in good health and CMV-seronegative. CDR3s include the opening cysteine and the closing phenylalanine or tryptophan. Fields, in order: D gene, J gene, V gene, clone size, CDR3 protein, CDR3 DNA. The D gene is left open where the match is weak. Part of the rows lack a size; the others show once, few, many or a class for expanded clones.

D gene: TRBD2
J gene: TRBJ2-5
V gene: TRBV7-9
clone size: NA
CDR3 protein: CASSRGPREIETQYF
CDR3 DNA: TGTGCCAGCAGCCGAGGCCCGCGGGAGATAGAGACCCAGTACTTC

D gene: NA
J gene: TRBJ2-7
V gene: TRBV7-9
clone size: NA
CDR3 protein: CASSNNPDRTYEQYF
CDR3 DNA: TGTGCCAGCAGCAACAATCCCGACAGGACCTACGAGCAGTACTTC

D gene: NA
J gene: TRBJ2-5
V gene: TRBV10-3
clone size: NA
CDR3 protein: CAISGIDRGGLETQYF
CDR3 DNA: TGTGCCATCAGTGGAATCGACAGGGGAGGGCTGGAGACCCAGTACTTC

D gene: NA
J gene: TRBJ1-2
V gene: TRBV27
clone size: NA
CDR3 protein: CASSLNGQFTGGYTF
CDR3 DNA: TGTGCCAGCAGTTTAAATGGACAGTTTACAGGTGGCTACACCTTC

D gene: NA
J gene: TRBJ2-7
V gene: TRBV28
clone size: NA
CDR3 protein: CASLDRTAYEQYF
CDR3 DNA: TGTGCCAGCCTTGACAGGACAGCCTACGAGCAGTACTTC

D gene: TRBD2
J gene: TRBJ2-5
V gene: TRBV5-1
clone size: NA
CDR3 protein: CASSLAPGGQETQYF
CDR3 DNA: TGCGCCAGCAGCTTGGCTCCGGGAGGGCAAGAGACCCAGTACTTC

D gene: NA
J gene: TRBJ1-1
V gene: TRBV28
clone size: NA
CDR3 protein: CASSMQENTEAFF
CDR3 DNA: TGTGCCAGCAGTATGCAGGAGAACACTGAAGCTTTCTTT

D gene: NA
J gene: TRBJ1-1
V gene: TRBV7-9
clone size: NA
CDR3 protein: CASSSLHEATEAFF
CDR3 DNA: TGTGCCAGCAGCTCCCTCCACGAGGCCACTGAAGCTTTCTTT

D gene: TRBD1
J gene: TRBJ1-5
V gene: TRBV27
clone size: NA
CDR3 protein: CASSLARGGNQPQHF
CDR3 DNA: TGTGCCAGCAGTCTAGCCAGGGGGGGCAATCAGCCCCAGCATTTT

D gene: NA
J gene: TRBJ1-2
V gene: TRBV2
clone size: few
CDR3 protein: CASSERGSSPRYTF
CDR3 DNA: TGTGCCAGCAGTGAAAGAGGCAGTTCCCCCCGGTACACCTTC

D gene: NA
J gene: TRBJ1-4
V gene: TRBV6-6
clone size: NA
CDR3 protein: CASSSPGATNEKLFF
CDR3 DNA: TGTGCCAGCAGTTCCCCAGGGGCAACTAATGAAAAACTGTTTTTT

D gene: TRBD1
J gene: TRBJ2-7
V gene: TRBV7-9
clone size: NA
CDR3 protein: CASSPVGTGLDEQYF
CDR3 DNA: TGTGCCAGCAGCCCAGTTGGGACAGGGCTCGACGAGCAGTACTTC

D gene: TRBD1
J gene: TRBJ2-7
V gene: TRBV28
clone size: NA
CDR3 protein: CASSPTGIYEQYF
CDR3 DNA: TGTGCCAGCAGCCCGACAGGGATCTACGAGCAGTACTTC

D gene: TRBD2
J gene: TRBJ2-7
V gene: TRBV4-2
clone size: NA
CDR3 protein: CASSHGLAGTYEQYF
CDR3 DNA: TGTGCCAGCAGCCATGGACTAGCGGGTACCTACGAGCAGTACTTC

D gene: NA
J gene: TRBJ1-1
V gene: TRBV9
clone size: NA
CDR3 protein: CASSVDGARSREAFF
CDR3 DNA: TGTGCCAGCAGCGTAGATGGGGCGAGAAGCCGTGAAGCTTTCTTT

D gene: TRBD1
J gene: TRBJ2-7
V gene: TRBV5-1
clone size: few
CDR3 protein: CASSFGQGNEQYF
CDR3 DNA: TGCGCCAGCAGCTTCGGACAGGGGAACGAGCAGTACTTC

D gene: NA
J gene: TRBJ1-1
V gene: TRBV18
clone size: NA
CDR3 protein: CASSPKGGNTEAFF
CDR3 DNA: TGTGCCAGCTCACCTAAAGGGGGGAACACTGAAGCTTTCTTT

D gene: TRBD2
J gene: TRBJ2-7
V gene: TRBV27
clone size: NA
CDR3 protein: CASSLLSGSTHEQYF
CDR3 DNA: TGTGCCAGCAGTTTATTAAGCGGGAGTACCCACGAGCAGTACTTC

D gene: TRBD1
J gene: TRBJ1-4
V gene: TRBV7-2
clone size: few
CDR3 protein: CASSSGQAINYEKLFF
CDR3 DNA: TGTGCCAGCAGCTCGGGACAGGCGATCAATTATGAAAAACTGTTTTTT

D gene: NA
J gene: TRBJ2-7
V gene: TRBV4-1
clone size: NA
CDR3 protein: CASSQGTGVYEQYF
CDR3 DNA: TGCGCCAGCAGCCAGGGAACGGGGGTCTACGAGCAGTACTTC

D gene: TRBD2
J gene: TRBJ2-1
V gene: TRBV4-2
clone size: NA
CDR3 protein: CASSQVPGTSGDNEQFF
CDR3 DNA: TGTGCCAGCAGCCAAGTCCCTGGGACTAGCGGGGACAATGAGCAGTTCTTC

D gene: NA
J gene: TRBJ1-3
V gene: TRBV7-8
clone size: NA
CDR3 protein: CASSLYGTSDSGNTIYF
CDR3 DNA: TGTGCCAGCAGCTTATATGGGACAAGTGACTCTGGAAACACCATATATTTT

D gene: NA
J gene: TRBJ2-1
V gene: TRBV7-8
clone size: NA
CDR3 protein: CASSLGTTNEQFF
CDR3 DNA: TGTGCCAGCAGCTTAGGGACTACCAATGAGCAGTTCTTC

D gene: TRBD1
J gene: TRBJ2-7
V gene: TRBV19
clone size: NA
CDR3 protein: CASSIQTGQAPYEQYF
CDR3 DNA: TGTGCCAGTAGTATCCAGACGGGACAGGCGCCCTACGAGCAGTACTTC

D gene: NA
J gene: TRBJ1-2
V gene: TRBV27
clone size: few
CDR3 protein: CASANRWGGYTF
CDR3 DNA: TGTGCCAGCGCGAACCGTTGGGGCGGCTACACCTTC

D gene: TRBD2
J gene: TRBJ2-7
V gene: TRBV6-1
clone size: many
CDR3 protein: CASSDGITGGYEQYF
CDR3 DNA: TGTGCCAGCAGTGACGGTATTACGGGAGGGTACGAGCAGTACTTC

D gene: NA
J gene: TRBJ1-1
V gene: TRBV7-9
clone size: NA
CDR3 protein: CASSLTGSTEAFF
CDR3 DNA: TGTGCCAGCAGCTTAACAGGTTCCACTGAAGCTTTCTTT

D gene: NA
J gene: TRBJ1-4
V gene: TRBV5-4
clone size: NA
CDR3 protein: CASSLVPQDEKLFF
CDR3 DNA: TGTGCCAGCAGCTTGGTACCACAGGATGAAAAACTGTTTTTT

D gene: TRBD2
J gene: TRBJ2-7
V gene: TRBV7-9
clone size: NA
CDR3 protein: CASSSSWDYPYEQYF
CDR3 DNA: TGTGCCAGCAGCTCGTCCTGGGACTACCCATACGAGCAGTACTTC

D gene: NA
J gene: TRBJ2-3
V gene: TRBV28
clone size: NA
CDR3 protein: CASSYGTLENTQYF
CDR3 DNA: TGTGCCAGCAGTTACGGGACTTTAGAAAATACGCAGTATTTT

D gene: NA
J gene: TRBJ1-3
V gene: TRBV10-1
clone size: NA
CDR3 protein: CASSFNRHPPSAGNTIYF
CDR3 DNA: TGCGCCAGCAGTTTCAACCGACACCCCCCGTCGGCTGGAAACACCATATATTTT

D gene: NA
J gene: TRBJ1-4
V gene: TRBV2
clone size: NA
CDR3 protein: CASRGSLMKLFF
CDR3 DNA: TGTGCCAGCAGGGGGAGCTTAATGAAACTGTTTTTT

D gene: NA
J gene: TRBJ1-1
V gene: TRBV28
clone size: once
CDR3 protein: CASSLYNRGGYMNTEAFF
CDR3 DNA: TGTGCCAGCAGTTTATACAATAGGGGGGGCTACATGAACACTGAAGCTTTCTTT

D gene: TRBD1
J gene: TRBJ2-2
V gene: TRBV5-1
clone size: NA
CDR3 protein: CASSPTGGTGELFF
CDR3 DNA: TGCGCCAGCAGCCCCACAGGGGGCACCGGGGAGCTGTTTTTT

D gene: TRBD1
J gene: TRBJ2-7
V gene: TRBV10-3
clone size: NA
CDR3 protein: CAISDRDSHEQYF
CDR3 DNA: TGTGCCATCAGCGACAGGGATTCCCACGAGCAGTACTTC

D gene: TRBD1
J gene: TRBJ1-1
V gene: TRBV6-1
clone size: NA
CDR3 protein: CASSEVVGQGSEAFF
CDR3 DNA: TGTGCCAGCAGTGAAGTGGTAGGACAGGGGAGTGAAGCTTTCTTT

D gene: NA
J gene: TRBJ1-1
V gene: TRBV27
clone size: NA
CDR3 protein: CASRPFAGDTEAFF
CDR3 DNA: TGTGCCAGCAGGCCCTTCGCAGGGGACACTGAAGCTTTCTTT

D gene: NA
J gene: TRBJ1-2
V gene: TRBV4-3
clone size: NA
CDR3 protein: CASSQEDGKIYGYTF
CDR3 DNA: TGCGCCAGCAGCCAAGAAGACGGGAAAATATATGGCTACACCTTC

D gene: NA
J gene: TRBJ1-2
V gene: TRBV27
clone size: few
CDR3 protein: CASRGLANYGYTF
CDR3 DNA: TGTGCCAGCAGGGGGCTCGCTAACTATGGCTACACCTTC

D gene: TRBD1
J gene: TRBJ1-1
V gene: TRBV27
clone size: NA
CDR3 protein: CASSPVDRALPEAFF
CDR3 DNA: TGTGCCAGCAGTCCCGTGGACAGGGCTCTGCCTGAAGCTTTCTTT

D gene: TRBD1
J gene: TRBJ1-2
V gene: TRBV10-3
clone size: NA
CDR3 protein: CAISEPGQGTGYTF
CDR3 DNA: TGTGCCATCAGTGAGCCGGGACAGGGAACTGGCTACACCTTC

D gene: TRBD1
J gene: TRBJ2-5
V gene: TRBV27
clone size: NA
CDR3 protein: CASSPGQALQETQYF
CDR3 DNA: TGTGCCAGCAGTCCGGGACAGGCGTTACAAGAGACCCAGTACTTC

D gene: TRBD1
J gene: TRBJ1-4
V gene: TRBV5-1
clone size: NA
CDR3 protein: CASSATGTGGEKLFF
CDR3 DNA: TGCGCCAGCAGCGCTACCGGGACAGGGGGAGAAAAACTGTTTTTT

D gene: NA
J gene: TRBJ2-2
V gene: TRBV5-1
clone size: once
CDR3 protein: CASSLVLYSNTGELFF
CDR3 DNA: TGCGCCAGCAGCTTGGTGCTTTACAGCAACACCGGGGAGCTGTTTTTT

D gene: NA
J gene: TRBJ2-7
V gene: TRBV28
clone size: once
CDR3 protein: CASSGRGPLSYEQYF
CDR3 DNA: TGTGCCAGCAGTGGGCGGGGACCCTTATCCTACGAGCAGTACTTC

D gene: TRBD2
J gene: TRBJ2-7
V gene: TRBV4-2
clone size: NA
CDR3 protein: CASSQAGREGQYEQYF
CDR3 DNA: TGTGCCAGCAGCCAAGCGGGGCGGGAGGGCCAGTACGAGCAGTACTTC

D gene: TRBD1
J gene: TRBJ1-2
V gene: TRBV7-9
clone size: NA
CDR3 protein: CASSPDRGRVVPF
CDR3 DNA: TGTGCCAGCAGCCCTGACAGGGGGAGGGTGGTGCCCTTC

D gene: NA
J gene: TRBJ2-3
V gene: TRBV4-1
clone size: NA
CDR3 protein: CASSQDQEGGGTDTQYF
CDR3 DNA: TGCGCCAGCAGCCAAGATCAGGAGGGAGGAGGTACAGATACGCAGTATTTT

D gene: NA
J gene: TRBJ1-1
V gene: TRBV27
clone size: once
CDR3 protein: CASSPYSTVPNTEAFF
CDR3 DNA: TGTGCCAGCAGTCCCTACTCGACAGTACCGAACACTGAAGCTTTCTTT

D gene: TRBD2
J gene: TRBJ2-1
V gene: TRBV5-1
clone size: NA
CDR3 protein: CASSTQLAGDNEQFF
CDR3 DNA: TGCGCCAGCAGCACCCAACTAGCGGGAGACAATGAGCAGTTCTTC

D gene: TRBD1
J gene: TRBJ1-2
V gene: TRBV29-1
clone size: once
CDR3 protein: CTFRSGRGQGYTF
CDR3 DNA: TGCACCTTTCGTTCAGGCAGGGGGCAAGGCTACACCTTC

D gene: NA
J gene: TRBJ1-4
V gene: TRBV28
clone size: NA
CDR3 protein: CASSSAGLGEKLFF
CDR3 DNA: TGTGCCAGCAGTTCTGCAGGGTTGGGTGAAAAACTGTTTTTT

D gene: TRBD1
J gene: TRBJ2-7
V gene: TRBV2
clone size: NA
CDR3 protein: CASTQGGDREYEQYF
CDR3 DNA: TGTGCCAGCACCCAAGGGGGGGACAGGGAGTACGAGCAGTACTTC

D gene: TRBD2
J gene: TRBJ2-3
V gene: TRBV28
clone size: NA
CDR3 protein: CASSYPRVPGISGRTRTDTQYF
CDR3 DNA: TGTGCCAGCAGTTACCCCAGGGTCCCGGGGATTAGCGGGAGGACTCGCACAGATACGCAGTATTTT

D gene: TRBD1
J gene: TRBJ1-2
V gene: TRBV5-5
clone size: NA
CDR3 protein: CASSSTITGTGVHGYTF
CDR3 DNA: TGTGCCAGCAGCTCCACCATAACCGGGACAGGGGTGCATGGCTACACCTTC

D gene: TRBD2
J gene: TRBJ2-1
V gene: TRBV28
clone size: once
CDR3 protein: CASNGAGASSYNEQFF
CDR3 DNA: TGTGCCAGCAATGGGGCGGGAGCAAGTTCCTACAATGAGCAGTTCTTC

D gene: NA
J gene: TRBJ2-7
V gene: TRBV7-8
clone size: NA
CDR3 protein: CASSPPRGYEQYF
CDR3 DNA: TGTGCCAGCAGCCCCCCTCGGGGATACGAGCAGTACTTC

D gene: NA
J gene: TRBJ1-2
V gene: TRBV9
clone size: NA
CDR3 protein: CASSVGQAYGYTF
CDR3 DNA: TGTGCCAGCAGCGTAGGACAGGCCTATGGCTACACCTTC

D gene: NA
J gene: TRBJ2-1
V gene: TRBV5-4
clone size: NA
CDR3 protein: CASSLWAGTYNEQFF
CDR3 DNA: TGTGCCAGCAGCTTGTGGGCAGGGACCTACAATGAGCAGTTCTTC

D gene: TRBD2
J gene: TRBJ2-3
V gene: TRBV29-1
clone size: NA
CDR3 protein: CSVVRAGVTDTQYF
CDR3 DNA: TGCAGCGTTGTTCGAGCGGGGGTCACAGATACGCAGTATTTT